Shown below are 27 T cell receptor beta chains from a single sample sequenced in a study of vaccination and CD4 T cells after COVID-19 (dated by TCRdb to 2021 to 2024). The intended sense of this specimen's treatment or condition label: approximately 10-day PBMC culture with coronavirus spike peptide pools or control peptides (ViraFEST assay). For these receptors, no antigen is known. Library method: PCR. For sequencing, an Illumina iSeq 100 was employed. TCR sequencing of DNA from cultured CD4+ T cells used the Oncomine TCR Beta short-read assay at the Johns Hopkins FTIC core. The public reads were run again by TCRdb, first through fastp at Q25 and then through MiXCR, and only productive beta chains were kept. Every CDR3 protein is listed once, alongside the most common genes and DNA of its rows. This sample is represented by roughly 15,000 distinct CDR3 sequences; 40% to 65% of them were singletons. The ten largest clones take up approximately 10% of the sample.

Sequenced sample: CD4+ T cells from blood, cultured in vitro. These receptors came from a human donor who had recovered from COVID-19.

This clonotype occurred once. The V call is TRBV30, the J call TRBJ1-5, with D perhaps matching TRBD1 (5 bases). With 1 base removed from V and 0 bases from J, the gap between germline ends came to 10 bases. The V gene's germline CDR1 is GTSNPN and CDR2 SVGIG (reference sequence). The length of the CDR3 is 15 residues. CDR3 sequence (DNA): TGTGCCTGGAGTGCAGGGAGACATAGCAATCAGCCCCAGCATTTT. It codes for CAWSAGRHSNQPQHF.

V is TRBV6-1 and J is TRBJ1-2; TRBD1 matches 7 bases. Per germline, CDR1 MNHNS and CDR2 SASEGT. The CDR3 extends over 15 amino acids. The V segment lost 6 bases and the J segment 1 base; nucleotides outside the gene matches: 8. CDR3 in DNA: TGTGCCAGCAGAGCCTCGGACAGGAGTAACTATGGCTACACCTTC. Translating it yields CASRASDRSNYGYTF.

This chain uses TRBV19 with TRBJ2-5; 8 bases are a match to TRBD2. The CDR3 totals 15 residues. Germline CDR1 and CDR2: LNHDA and SQIVND (reference sequence). With V trimmed by 6 bases and J by 5 bases, 11 bases remained unmatched. This CDR3 reads CASSETGGPQETQYF. The CDR3 DNA follows: TGTGCCAGTAGCGAGACGGGAGGGCCGCAGGAGACCCAGTACTTC.

The genes are TRBV20-1 and TRBJ2-7, with D perhaps TRBD1 (5 bases). Trimming took 6 bases from V and 6 from J, leaving 12 bases between them. The CDR3 loop spans 11 amino acids. The germline V gene encodes CDR1 DFQATT and CDR2 SNEGSKA (reference sequence). CDR3 coding DNA: TGCAGTGCCTCACAGGCCACCGAGCAGTACTTC. Protein sequence: CSASQATEQYF.

J is TRBJ2-7 and V is TRBV6-5; 15 nucleotides line up with TRBD2. Losses at the gene ends were 0 bases for V and 0 bases for J; bases not matched to a gene: 3. Germline V gene sequence: CDR1 MNHEY, CDR2 SVGAGI. The CDR3 is made up of 18 amino acids. The CDR3 DNA is TGTGCCAGCAGTTACTCGACGGGACTAGCGGGAGGCTCCTACGAGCAGTACTTC. This translates into CASSYSTGLAGGSYEQYF.

The rearrangement links TRBV20-1 to TRBJ1-1; D ambiguous. The V end lost 3 bases, the J end lost 8 bases, and 10 bases lay between the germline ends. This CDR3 is built from 11 residues. Per germline, CDR1 DFQATT and CDR2 SNEGSKA (reference sequence). The CDR3 reads CSASTWTEAFF. The CDR3 DNA is TGCAGTGCTAGCACTTGGACCGAAGCTTTCTTT.

This chain joins TRBV20-1 and TRBJ2-7, with 12 bases identical to TRBD2. The CDR3 is made up of 15 amino acids. The germline gives CDR1 DFQATT, CDR2 SNEGSKA (reference sequence). Trimming took 1 base from V and 6 from J; bases not matched to a gene: 7. CDR3 bases: TGCAGTGCTAGAGCGTCTAGCGGGAGGGAAGGCGAGCAGTACTTC. Translated: CSARASSGREGEQYF.

The chain joins TRBV6-1 to TRBJ2-1, with D perhaps assigned TRBD1 or TRBD2 (5 bases each). The germline V gene has CDR1 MNHNS and CDR2 SASEGT. The CDR3 is 16 amino acids. V was cut by 7 bases and J by 6 bases, with 22 bases left in between. The CDR3 DNA sequence: TGTGCCAGCACCTCACGGTCCAGCGGTGGGGGCAATGAGCAGTTCTTC. It yields the protein CASTSRSSGGGNEQFF.

This chain uses TRBV20-1 with TRBJ2-2; D gene ambiguous. The CDR3 loop spans 13 amino acids. Per the germline V gene, CDR1 is DFQATT and CDR2 is SNEGSKA (reference sequence). V shed 6 bases and J shed 4 bases, with 12 bases lying between them. The DNA for the CDR3 is TGCAGTGCATTTTTCTTCCGCACCGGGGAGCTGTTTTTT. Residues: CSAFFFRTGELFF.

By its share, this clonotype is large. The chain carries TRBV18 and TRBJ2-5; unclear D gene. The CDR3 length is 16 residues. CDR1 and CDR2 (germline): KGHSH, LQKENI. V was pared by 5 bases and J by 0 bases, with 16 bases between. CDR3: CASSTYLPVNQETQYF. CDR3 nucleotide sequence: TGTGCCAGCTCAACCTACCTCCCGGTTAACCAAGAGACCCAGTACTTC.

A few counts support this clonotype. The rearrangement links TRBV6-5 to TRBJ1-2, with a tentative D call TRBD1 (5 bases). Trimming cost V 0 bases and J 5 bases, with 13 bases left between them. This CDR3 contains 15 residues. The germline V gene encodes CDR1 MNHEY and CDR2 SVGAGI. For the CDR3, the DNA is TGTGCCAGCAGTTACTCGGGGCAGGGAAAATATGGCTACACCTTC. Protein product: CASSYSGQGKYGYTF.

This clonotype came up once. The chain links TRBV7-3 to TRBJ2-3; TRBD2 might be the D (5 bases). Trimming cost V 8 bases and J 6 bases, with 18 bases left between them. CDR1 is SGHTA, CDR2 FQGTGA, per germline. There are 14 residues in the CDR3. The CDR3: CASGDSGSSDTQYF. The DNA of the CDR3 is TGTGCCAGCGGCGATAGTGGGTCTAGCGATACGCAGTATTTT.

This clonotype was detected only once. The chain has TRBV7-8 and TRBJ2-1, with 9 bases fitting TRBD2. Germline trimming cut 5 bases from V and 3 bases from J; bases unmatched to any gene: 14. The CDR3 is 18 amino acids. Germline CDR1 and CDR2: SGHVS and FQNEAQ. The CDR3 sequence: CASSTSSSGTTNYNEQFF. Written as DNA, the CDR3 is TGTGCCAGCAGCACCTCGTCTAGCGGGACGACAAACTACAATGAGCAGTTCTTC. Combining the CDR3 with reference TRBV7-8 and TRBJ2-1 gives the whole variable domain GAGVSQSPRYKVAKRGQDVALRCDPISGHVSLFWYQQALGQGPEFLTYFQNEAQLDKSGLPSDRFFAERPEGSVSTLKIQRTQQEDSAVYLCASSTSSSGTTNYNEQFFGPGTRLTVL.

V usage is TRBV12-3 or TRBV12-4 and J usage is TRBJ2-3, with unresolved D. The CDR3 has 16 residues. V was trimmed by 5 bases and J by 0 bases, leaving 15 bases between them. The CDR3 here is CASSPTRRGSTDTQYF. CDR3 coding DNA: TGTGCCAGCAGTCCCACCCGCCGCGGAAGCACAGATACGCAGTATTTT.

In this sample, this clonotype is medium-sized. The V and J genes are TRBV30 and TRBJ1-5, with D possibly matching TRBD1 (5 bases). Trimming left V 0 bases short and J 2 bases short, with 5 bases between. CDR3 length equals 13 residues. Per the germline V gene, CDR1 is GTSNPN and CDR2 is SVGIG (reference sequence). The CDR3 protein is CAWSVGGNQPQHF. Here the CDR3 DNA reads TGTGCCTGGAGTGTAGGGGGCAATCAGCCCCAGCATTTT.

This chain links TRBV27 with TRBJ2-1; maybe TRBD2 (5 bases). This CDR3 spans 18 amino acids. Germline CDR1 and CDR2: MNHEY and SMNVEV (reference sequence). V lost 2 bases to trimming and J lost 4 bases, with 21 bases between them. DNA of the CDR3: TGTGCCAGCAGTTTAAGGGCCTCAAGGGCGGGTGCGTACAATGAGCAGTTCTTC. It yields the protein CASSLRASRAGAYNEQFF.

The rearrangement joins TRBV20-1 to TRBJ2-5, with 7 positions matching TRBD1. The CDR3 consists of 14 residues. Germline V CDR1 and CDR2: DFQATT, SNEGSKA (reference sequence). J gave up 5 bases and V 3 bases, and 9 bases lay outside the gene matches. CDR3 sequence: CSARGTADWETQYF. CDR3 nucleotide sequence: TGCAGTGCTAGGGGGACAGCCGACTGGGAGACCCAGTACTTC.

This chain uses TRBV27 with TRBJ2-7; tentatively, D is TRBD2 (6 bases). This CDR3 region has 16 residues. CDR1 MNHEY and CDR2 SMNVEV come from the germline V gene (reference sequence). Trimming shortened V by 5 bases and J by 6 bases, and 23 bases separated the two germline ends. The CDR3 protein is CASSPQVVEGKGEQYF. DNA for the CDR3: TGTGCCAGCAGTCCCCAAGTGGTGGAGGGCAAGGGCGAGCAGTACTTC.

The chain uses TRBV20-1 and TRBJ1-1, with TRBD1 as a possible D gene (5 bases). The germline V and J ends were trimmed by 3 bases and 2 bases, with 10 bases remaining between them. The germline CDR1 and CDR2 sequences are DFQATT and SNEGSKA (reference sequence). There are 13 residues in the CDR3. For the CDR3, the DNA is TGCAGTGCTAGCGGGGGGACCAACACTGAAGCTTTCTTT. Protein: CSASGGTNTEAFF.

The chain links TRBV30 to TRBJ2-5; TRBD2 might be the D (6 bases). V dropped 1 base and J dropped 2 bases, with 17 bases sitting between them. The CDR3 runs to 16 residues. Germline CDR1 and CDR2: GTSNPN and SVGIG (reference sequence). The CDR3 DNA reads TGTGCCTGGAGTGGCCACGCGGGATCCCTTCAAGAGACCCAGTACTTC. This translates into CAWSGHAGSLQETQYF. Based on the CDR3 plus reference TRBV30 and TRBJ2-5, the full variable domain is SQTIHQWPATLVQPVGSPLSLECTVEGTSNPNLYWYRQAAGRGLQLLFYSVGIGQISSEVPQNLSASRPQDRQFILSSKKLLLSDSGFYLCAWSGHAGSLQETQYFGPGTRLLVL.

The gene calls are TRBV28 and TRBJ1-3, with D uncertain. The CDR3 is made up of 12 amino acids. Trimming pared 6 bases from V and 4 bases from J, leaving 7 bases between. The germline V gene has CDR1 MDHEN and CDR2 SYDVKM. CDR3 nucleotides: TGTGCCAGCAGGCCTGCAGGAAACACCATATATTTT. This sequence encodes CASRPAGNTIYF.

The chain joins TRBV12-3 or TRBV12-4 to TRBJ1-5; D uncertain. The CDR3 covers 13 residues. V was trimmed by 4 bases and J by 5 bases, leaving 9 bases between them. The CDR3, as DNA: TGTGCCAGCAGTTCAGAACGGGATCAGCCCCAGCATTTT. Protein sequence: CASSSERDQPQHF.

This clonotype was picked up a small number of times. This rearrangement joins TRBV6-2 or TRBV6-3 to TRBJ1-5, with D uncertain. The length of the CDR3 is 14 residues. Trimming left V 8 bases short and J 2 bases short, with 13 bases between. Germline V gene data show CDR1 as MNHEY and CDR2 as SVGEGT. The CDR3 protein is CASGRFLGNQPQHF. CDR3 in DNA: TGTGCCAGCGGCAGGTTCCTAGGCAATCAGCCCCAGCATTTT.

This rearrangement joins TRBV6-2 or TRBV6-3 to TRBJ2-7, with TRBD2 matching 7 bases. Germline CDR1 and CDR2: MNHEY and SVGEGT. Trimming removed 6 bases from V and 3 bases from J; junction bases left unmatched: 14. The CDR3 contains 16 residues. The CDR3 spells CASRTPRGGGNYEQYF. The CDR3 DNA is TGTGCCAGCAGGACCCCACGGGGCGGGGGAAACTACGAGCAGTACTTC.

V and J are TRBV7-2 and TRBJ2-3, with 7 nucleotides matching TRBD2. The CDR3 loop spans 16 amino acids. Germline assignment: CDR1 SGHTA and CDR2 FQGNSA. The ends lost 1 base at V and 2 bases at J; junction bases unmatched: 6. The CDR3 coding sequence is TGTGCCAGCAGCTTAGGGCAGGGAGGGCCCACAGATACGCAGTATTTT. It translates to CASSLGQGGPTDTQYF.

This clonotype occurred a few times. This chain links TRBV7-6 with TRBJ2-6; D gene ambiguous. The CDR3 extends over 17 amino acids. Germline values: CDR1 SGHVS, CDR2 FNYEAQ. V gave up 2 bases and J gave up 0 bases, with 11 bases separating them. The CDR3 DNA sequence: TGTGCCAGCAGCTTAATCCCCCGCGGCTCTGGGGCCAACGTCCTGACTTTC. This sequence encodes CASSLIPRGSGANVLTF.

The rearrangement uses TRBV28 and TRBJ1-2; the D gene is possibly TRBD1 (5 bases). Trimming shortened V by 6 bases and J by 0 bases, and 8 bases separated the two germline ends. This CDR3 comprises 13 residues. Germline lookup yields CDR1 MDHEN and CDR2 SYDVKM. CDR3 nucleotides: TGTGCCAGCAGACCGGGGGCTAACTATGGCTACACCTTC. Residues: CASRPGANYGYTF.